This T cell receptor beta chain was obtained from a study of cytomegalovirus exposure and HLA in healthy donors. The study's findings and limits: Several of the most significant clusters appeared linked to common viral pathogens, based on a later analysis.

With respect to this clone: Its antigen is unknown. Distinct nucleotide sequences in the sample also encode this CDR3.

CDR3 length: 13 residues. Trimming stripped 8 bases from V and 3 bases from J, with 14 bases between. Germline CDR1 and CDR2: SNHLY and FYNNEI. Both 60 Vbeta primers and 13 Jbeta primers went into the PCR. The assay was immunoSEQ multiplex PCR, and TCRdb's table has in-frame clones only and misses some. Here the sample spans 180,000 or so clones, approximately 80% being singletons. Healthy bone marrow donors made up the donors. The V call is TRBV2, the J call TRBJ2-7, with a tentative D call TRBD1 (5 bases). The source material was PBMCs. The origin of this receptor is a woman between 18 and 29 years old in good health and CMV-seronegative. The DNA of the CDR3 is TGTGCCAGCTTATTTCCAGGGAACTACGAGCAGTACTTC. Translated, it gives CASLFPGNYEQYF.